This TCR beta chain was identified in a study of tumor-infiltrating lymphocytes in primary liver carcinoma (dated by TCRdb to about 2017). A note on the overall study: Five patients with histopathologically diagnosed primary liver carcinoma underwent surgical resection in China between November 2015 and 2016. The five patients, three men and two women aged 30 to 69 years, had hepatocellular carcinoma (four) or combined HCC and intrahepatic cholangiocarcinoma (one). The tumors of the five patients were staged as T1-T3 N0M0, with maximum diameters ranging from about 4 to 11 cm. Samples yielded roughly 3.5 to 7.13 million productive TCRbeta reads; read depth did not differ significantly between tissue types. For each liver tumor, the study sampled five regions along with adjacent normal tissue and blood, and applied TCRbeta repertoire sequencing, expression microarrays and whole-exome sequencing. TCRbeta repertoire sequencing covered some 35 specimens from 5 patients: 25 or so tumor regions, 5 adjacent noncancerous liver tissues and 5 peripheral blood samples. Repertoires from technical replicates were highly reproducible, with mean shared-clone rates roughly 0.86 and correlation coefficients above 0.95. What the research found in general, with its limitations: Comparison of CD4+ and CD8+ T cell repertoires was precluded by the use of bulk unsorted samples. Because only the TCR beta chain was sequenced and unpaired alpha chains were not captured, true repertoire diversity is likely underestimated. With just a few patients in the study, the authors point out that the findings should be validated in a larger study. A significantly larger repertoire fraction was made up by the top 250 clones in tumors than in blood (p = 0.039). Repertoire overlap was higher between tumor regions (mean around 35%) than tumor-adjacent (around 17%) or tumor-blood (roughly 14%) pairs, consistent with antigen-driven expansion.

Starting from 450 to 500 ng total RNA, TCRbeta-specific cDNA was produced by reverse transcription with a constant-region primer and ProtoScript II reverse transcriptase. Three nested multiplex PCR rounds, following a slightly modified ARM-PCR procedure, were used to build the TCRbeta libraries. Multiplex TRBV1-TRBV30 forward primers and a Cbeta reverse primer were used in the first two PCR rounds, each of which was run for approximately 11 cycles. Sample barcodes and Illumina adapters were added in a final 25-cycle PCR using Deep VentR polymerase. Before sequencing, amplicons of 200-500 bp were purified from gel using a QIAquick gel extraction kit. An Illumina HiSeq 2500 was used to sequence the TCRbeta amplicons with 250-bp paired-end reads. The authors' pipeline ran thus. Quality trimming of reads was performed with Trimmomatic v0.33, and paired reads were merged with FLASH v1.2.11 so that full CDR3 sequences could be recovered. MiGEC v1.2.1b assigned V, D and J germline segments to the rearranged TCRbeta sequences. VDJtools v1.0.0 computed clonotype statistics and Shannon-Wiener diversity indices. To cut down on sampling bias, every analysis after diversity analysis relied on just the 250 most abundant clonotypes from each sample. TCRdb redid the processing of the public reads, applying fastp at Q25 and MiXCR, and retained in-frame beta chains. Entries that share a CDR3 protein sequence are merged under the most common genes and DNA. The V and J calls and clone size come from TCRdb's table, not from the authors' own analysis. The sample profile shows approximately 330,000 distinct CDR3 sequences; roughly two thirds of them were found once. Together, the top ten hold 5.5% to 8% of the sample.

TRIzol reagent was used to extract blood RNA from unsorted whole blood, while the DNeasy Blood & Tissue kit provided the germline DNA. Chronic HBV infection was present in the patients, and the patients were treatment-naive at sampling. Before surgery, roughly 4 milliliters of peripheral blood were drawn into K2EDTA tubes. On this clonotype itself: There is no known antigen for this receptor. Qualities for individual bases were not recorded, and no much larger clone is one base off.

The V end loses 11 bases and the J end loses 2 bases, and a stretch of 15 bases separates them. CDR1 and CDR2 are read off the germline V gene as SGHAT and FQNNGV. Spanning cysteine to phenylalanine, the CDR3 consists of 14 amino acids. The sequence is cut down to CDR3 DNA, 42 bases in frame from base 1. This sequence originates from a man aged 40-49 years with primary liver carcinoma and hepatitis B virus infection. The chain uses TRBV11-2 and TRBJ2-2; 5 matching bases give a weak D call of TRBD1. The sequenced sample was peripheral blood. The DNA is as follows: TGTGCCTCCGTCTTAGACAGAAACACCGGGGAGCTGTTTTTT. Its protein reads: CASVLDRNTGELFF.